A single sample is the source of the 29 T cell receptor beta chains below, sequenced in a study of blood T cell repertoires in COVID-19. Only in-frame clones appear in the TCRdb table, and some are missing; sequencing was by immunoSEQ multiplex PCR. The table records roughly 120,000 clones, less than 85% of them present only once. Sequencing was carried out using peripheral blood. These receptor sequences come from a human donor in a cohort sampled during active COVID-19.

The rearrangement joins TRBV18 to TRBJ1-1, with 7 bases aligning to TRBD1. Losses at the gene ends were 3 bases for V and 3 bases for J; bases not matched to a gene: 7. Germline V gives CDR1 KGHSH, CDR2 LQKENI. This CDR3 has 15 residues. The CDR3: CASSPRTGPYTEAFF. The CDR3 DNA follows: TGTGCCAGCTCACCCCGGACAGGACCTTACACTGAAGCTTTCTTT.

V usage is TRBV11-3 and J usage is TRBJ2-7, with D perhaps matching TRBD1 (6 bases). With 5 bases removed from V and 2 bases from J, the gap between germline ends came to 16 bases. Germline lookup yields CDR1 SGHNT and CDR2 YENEEA. The CDR3 loop spans 15 amino acids. The DNA of the CDR3 is TGTGCCAGCAGCATCTCGACAGGCCAAACCTACGAGCAGTACTTC. This encodes CASSISTGQTYEQYF.

This clone was seen only a few times. This sequence joins TRBV24-1 and TRBJ2-1, with 7 positions matching TRBD1. From germline, CDR1 is KGHDR and CDR2 SFDVKD. V shed 6 bases and J 5 bases; nucleotides not matched to a gene: 9. The CDR3 has 15 amino acids. The CDR3 is CATSLGGRSHNEQFF. The DNA of the CDR3 is TGTGCCACCAGTTTAGGGGGCCGAAGTCACAATGAGCAGTTCTTC.

The chain uses TRBV7-2 and TRBJ2-2; TRBD2 agrees at 7 bases. Germline values: CDR1 SGHTA, CDR2 FQGNSA. The CDR3 is made up of 14 amino acids. J gave up 7 bases and V 5 bases, and 7 bases lay outside the gene matches. The CDR3 loop reads CASSQNGGIGELFF. CDR3 sequence (DNA): TGTGCCAGCAGCCAAAACGGGGGGATCGGGGAGCTGTTTTTT.

The rearrangement links TRBV7-3 to TRBJ1-5; TRBD1 aligns across 7 bases. Germline V gene lookup returns CDR1 SGHTA and CDR2 FQGTGA. The CDR3 covers 16 residues. Trimming removed 7 bases from V and 3 bases from J; junction bases left unmatched: 12. The CDR3 nucleotides read TGTGCCAGCACTGGTTCGGAGACAGGGCTCAATCAGCCCCAGCATTTT. Its protein product is CASTGSETGLNQPQHF.

The chain links TRBV9 to TRBJ2-3, with 7 bases lining up with TRBD1. Trimming at V came to 6 bases and at J to 5 bases, leaving 12 bases not matched to a gene. This CDR3 has 15 amino acids. Germline values: CDR1 SGDLS, CDR2 YYNGEE. Here the CDR3 reads CASTPTGMVGDTQYF. CDR3 bases: TGTGCCAGCACCCCGACAGGGATGGTCGGAGATACGCAGTATTTT.

The V gene is TRBV7-9, the J gene TRBJ1-6, with 8 bases fitting TRBD1. The germline gives CDR1 SEHNR, CDR2 FQNEAQ (reference sequence). The CDR3 is 19 residues long. V was pared by 2 bases and J by 6 bases, with 15 bases of the junction left unmatched. CDR3 amino acids: CASSLMVGGQDRPNSPLHF. The CDR3 region has the DNA TGTGCCAGCAGCTTAATGGTAGGGGGACAGGACAGGCCTAATTCACCCCTCCACTTT. Based on the CDR3 plus reference TRBV7-9 and TRBJ1-6, the full variable domain is DTGVSQNPRHKITKRGQNVTFRCDPISEHNRLYWYRQTLGQGPEFLTYFQNEAQLEKSRLLSDRFSAERPKGSFSTLEIQRTEQGDSAMYLCASSLMVGGQDRPNSPLHFGNGTRLTVT.

This chain links TRBV12-5 with TRBJ2-1, with 13 bases lining up with TRBD2. Germline loops: CDR1 LGHNT, CDR2 FRNRAP. The CDR3 spans 15 residues. V lost 7 bases and J lost 7; bases outside the gene matches: 7. DNA of the CDR3: TGTGCTAGTGTTCGGACTAGCGGGGGAACTAATGAGCAGTTCTTC. Translating gives CASVRTSGGTNEQFF.

This clone was detected a few times. This sequence joins TRBV2 and TRBJ1-5; D remains ambiguous. CDR1 SNHLY and CDR2 FYNNEI come from the germline V gene. The CDR3 covers 13 residues. The V gene lost 7 bases and the J gene lost 2 bases, with 9 bases spanning the gap. The CDR3 nucleotides read TGTGCCAGCACCCGGGAAGGCAATCAGCCCCAGCATTTT. Amino acid sequence: CASTREGNQPQHF.

The CDR3, as DNA: TGCGCCAGCAGCACGTGGACAGGGAGTGCCTACAATGAGCAGTTCTTC. As protein: CASSTWTGSAYNEQFF. This chain uses TRBV5-1 with TRBJ2-1; 8 bases are a match to TRBD1. The CDR3 sequence is 16 residues long. With 4 bases clipped from V and 2 bases from J, the junction kept 8 bases outside the gene matches. CDR1 is SGHRS, CDR2 YFSETQ, per germline.

The genes are TRBV12-5 and TRBJ2-7, with D uncertain. The CDR3 sequence is 13 residues long. The V and J ends lost 7 bases and 1 base respectively, with 11 bases between them. Per the germline V gene, CDR1 is LGHNT and CDR2 is FRNRAP. The CDR3 is CASAPTSSYEQYF. In DNA form, the CDR3 reads TGTGCTAGTGCCCCGACATCATCCTACGAGCAGTACTTC.

The chain recombines TRBV28 with TRBJ1-1; no clear D gene. The CDR3 length is 10 residues. Looked up from germline, CDR1 is MDHEN and CDR2 is SYDVKM. Trimming cost V 8 bases and J 11 bases, with 12 bases left between them. The CDR3 reads CASHSVRAFF. In DNA form, the CDR3 reads TGTGCCAGCCATTCGGTGAGGGCTTTCTTT.

This chain joins TRBV5-1 and TRBJ2-3; tentative D call: TRBD2 (6 bases). CDR3 length: 15 amino acids. V was pared by 3 bases and J by 2 bases, with 13 bases between. Looked up from germline, CDR1 is SGHRS and CDR2 is YFSETQ. In DNA form, the CDR3 reads TGCGCCAGCAGCTCTAGCGATGGACCCACAGATACGCAGTATTTT. Translation gives CASSSSDGPTDTQYF. Complete variable domain (other parts from reference TRBV5-1 and TRBJ2-3): KAGVTQTPRYLIKTRGQQVTLSCSPISGHRSVSWYQQTPGQGLQFLFEYFSETQRNKGNFPGRFSGRQFSNSRSEMNVSTLELGDSALYLCASSSSDGPTDTQYFGPGTRLTVL.

The chain has TRBV19 and TRBJ1-4, with TRBD1 matching 7 bases. This CDR3 has 14 residues. CDR1 and CDR2 (germline): LNHDA, SQIVND (reference sequence). Trimming removed 3 bases from V and 8 bases from J; junction bases left unmatched: 6. CDR3 DNA sequence: TGTGCCAGTAGTATCACAGGGGCTTGGGAAAAACTGTTTTTT. This sequence encodes CASSITGAWEKLFF.

This clone was observed once. The J gene is TRBJ2-1, the V gene TRBV18; D is unclear. V dropped 0 bases and J dropped 4 bases, with 10 bases sitting between them. Germline V gene lookup returns CDR1 KGHSH and CDR2 LQKENI. The CDR3 sequence is 15 residues long. CDR3 in DNA: TGTGCCAGCTCACCACCGGTTTCAGGATACAATGAGCAGTTCTTC. It is translated as CASSPPVSGYNEQFF.

The rearrangement links TRBV5-6 to TRBJ1-6; D possibly corresponds to TRBD1 (6 bases). The CDR3 is 16 residues long. V was trimmed by 4 bases and J by 8 bases, leaving 19 bases between them. Looked up from germline, CDR1 is SGHDT and CDR2 is YYEEEE. CDR3 residues: CASSPQTGQGDSPLHF. CDR3 DNA sequence: TGTGCCAGCAGCCCACAGACAGGCCAAGGTGATTCACCCCTCCACTTT.

J is TRBJ2-7 and V is TRBV6-5; D is unclear. CDR3 size: 15 residues. V was pared by 0 bases and J by 0 bases, with 9 bases between. CDR1 and CDR2 (germline): MNHEY, SVGAGI. Here the CDR3 reads CASSYSPRLSYEQYF. In DNA form, the CDR3 reads TGTGCCAGCAGTTACTCCCCCCGACTCTCCTACGAGCAGTACTTC.

The chain has TRBV7-3 and TRBJ2-1; no reliable D call. CDR3 length: 13 amino acids. V lost 1 base to trimming and J lost 4 bases, with 5 bases between them. Looked up from germline, CDR1 is SGHTA and CDR2 is FQGTGA. This CDR3 reads CASSLSGYNEQFF. The CDR3 DNA is TGTGCCAGCAGCTTAAGCGGATACAATGAGCAGTTCTTC.

The genes are TRBV6-2 or TRBV6-3 and TRBJ1-2; 11 bases map to TRBD1. V shed 4 bases and J 6 bases; nucleotides not matched to a gene: 7. From germline, CDR1 is MNHEY and CDR2 SVGEGT. The CDR3 loop spans 15 amino acids. The CDR3: CASSSRDRGSNGYTF. The CDR3 coding sequence is TGTGCCAGCAGTTCCAGGGACAGGGGGTCGAATGGCTACACCTTC.

The gene calls are TRBV6-6 and TRBJ2-2, with D possibly matching TRBD1 (6 bases). V shed 6 bases and J shed 0 bases, with 11 bases lying between them. Germline V gene data show CDR1 as MNHNY and CDR2 as SVGAGI (reference sequence). The CDR3 length is 15 residues. The CDR3 DNA sequence: TGTGCCAGCAGCCTGTACAGGGCGAACACCGGGGAGCTGTTTTTT. Translation: CASSLYRANTGELFF.

The gene calls are TRBV9 and TRBJ1-6; perhaps TRBD1 as D (5 bases). Germline V CDR1 and CDR2: SGDLS, YYNGEE. The CDR3 is 15 amino acids. Between the trimmed V and J ends, which lost 0 bases and 7 bases, there was a span of 11 bases. CDR3 nucleotide sequence: TGTGCCAGCAGCGTAGGACAGAACAGAAATTCACCCCTCCACTTT. This encodes CASSVGQNRNSPLHF.

The chain uses TRBV7-9 and TRBJ1-2; TRBD1 might be the D (6 bases). CDR3 size: 14 residues. V gave up 1 base and J gave up 8 bases, with 14 bases separating them. Germline CDR1 and CDR2: SEHNR and FQNEAQ (reference sequence). The CDR3 nucleotides read TGTGCCAGCAGCTTAGACGGACAGTTCTTGGGCTACACCTTC. Protein: CASSLDGQFLGYTF. Full variable domain (remainder filled in from reference TRBV7-9 and TRBJ1-2): DTGVSQNPRHKITKRGQNVTFRCDPISEHNRLYWYRQTLGQGPEFLTYFQNEAQLEKSRLLSDRFSAERPKGSFSTLEIQRTEQGDSAMYLCASSLDGQFLGYTFGSGTRLTVV.

This clone was recorded once. J is TRBJ1-4 and V is TRBV6-1, with 7 bases matching TRBD1. J lost 0 bases, V lost 4 bases, and 8 bases had no gene match. Germline CDR1 MNHNS, CDR2 SASEGT. The CDR3 consists of 17 residues. The CDR3 loop is CASSGLTGSTTNEKLFF. Written as DNA, the CDR3 is TGTGCCAGCAGTGGGCTGACAGGGAGTACAACTAATGAAAAACTGTTTTTT.

The chain is built from TRBV4-3 and TRBJ2-3; the match to TRBD2 covers 10 bases. CDR1 is LGHNA and CDR2 is YSLEER in the germline V gene. The CDR3 is 15 amino acids. The V segment lost 3 bases and the J segment 6 bases; nucleotides outside the gene matches: 6. CDR3 residues: CASSQLAGGGDTQYF. DNA for the CDR3: TGCGCCAGCAGCCAGTTAGCGGGGGGAGGCGATACGCAGTATTTT.

The chain joins TRBV7-3 to TRBJ2-1; 11 bases agree with TRBD2. V was clipped by 5 bases and J by 10 bases; unmatched bases: 13. CDR1 is SGHTA, CDR2 FQGTGA, per germline. CDR3 size: 16 residues. CDR3 loop: CASSLSRSGGAIEQFF. In nucleotides, the CDR3 is TGTGCCAGCAGCCTAAGTCGTAGCGGGGGGGCCATAGAGCAGTTCTTC.

V is TRBV3-1 (or the pseudogene TRBV3-2) and J is TRBJ2-2; TRBD2 is a possible D gene (5 bases). The CDR3 length is 16 residues. CDR1 LGHDT and CDR2 YNNKEL come from the germline V gene (reference sequence). Trimming took off 3 bases at V and 4 bases at J, with 15 bases between the two ends. CDR3 sequence (DNA): TGTGCCAGCAGCCATCGAGGGCCCTGGGGCACCGGGGAGCTGTTTTTT. Its translation: CASSHRGPWGTGELFF.

The V gene is TRBV9, the J gene TRBJ1-5; D ambiguous. CDR1 and CDR2 (germline): SGDLS, YYNGEE. This CDR3 has 14 residues. V was shortened by 2 bases and J by 3 bases, with 9 bases between the two germline ends. In DNA, the CDR3 is TGTGCCAGCAGCGTTTCGGGGAACAATCAGCCCCAGCATTTT. It yields the protein CASSVSGNNQPQHF.

The rearrangement joins TRBV30 to TRBJ1-2, with 7 bases that match TRBD1. In germline, CDR1 is GTSNPN, CDR2 SVGIG (reference sequence). The CDR3 totals 15 residues. Trimming removed 5 bases from V and 5 bases from J; junction bases left unmatched: 14. The CDR3 protein is CAWGQPGQQLYGYTF. The CDR3 DNA follows: TGTGCCTGGGGTCAACCGGGACAGCAGCTTTATGGCTACACCTTC.

The chain combines TRBV9 with TRBJ1-1; D not resolved. Trimming cost V 0 bases and J 1 base, with 7 bases left between them. This CDR3 spans 14 amino acids. The germline V gene has CDR1 SGDLS and CDR2 YYNGEE. The CDR3 sequence: CASSVGLSNTEAFF. For the CDR3, the DNA is TGTGCCAGCAGCGTAGGACTTTCGAACACTGAAGCTTTCTTT.